This record concerns one T cell receptor beta chain sequence. Profiling relied on immunoSEQ multiplex PCR, and the TCRdb table lists in-frame clones only, not all of them. The top ten clones hold approximately 0.42% of a sample with 65,000 to 95,000 clones, 94% of them seen once. The CDR3 contains 17 residues. V was shortened by 2 bases and J by 1 base, with 18 bases between the two germline ends. Germline values: CDR1 GTSNPN, CDR2 SVGIG (reference sequence). This sample is drawn from a study of technical replicates of blood from several donors. This chain connects TRBV30 to TRBJ1-3; tentative D call: TRBD1 (5 bases). Sample: T cells isolated from PBMCs. This TCR was sampled from a human donor in good health. Here the CDR3 reads CAWSSTGGRGSGNTIYF. The CDR3 DNA is TGTGCCTGGAGTTCCACCGGAGGGAGGGGTTCTGGAAACACCATATATTTT. Full variable domain (rest looked up from reference TRBV30 and TRBJ1-3): SQTIHQWPATLVQPVGSPLSLECTVEGTSNPNLYWYRQAAGRGLQLLFYSVGIGQISSEVPQNLSASRPQDRQFILSSKKLLLSDSGFYLCAWSSTGGRGSGNTIYFGEGSWLTVV.